This T cell receptor beta chain came from a study of blood T cells in healthy people across ages. Study context: When template switching was applied, about one barcoded beta molecule was captured per two T cells.

It was with a sample-barcoded 5' primer and a J-beta primer mix that a second PCR of about 7 to 12 cycles was run. TCRdb re-called the 5' RACE reads with MiXCR, one entry per CDR3 protein. Of about 1.5 million distinct CDR3 sequences detected, less than 45% appear once; the ten largest clones hold around 4%. The CDR3 totals 17 residues. Germline V CDR1 and CDR2: SGHTA, FQGNSA. Trimming at V came to 1 base and at J to 2 bases, leaving 4 bases not matched to a gene. The V gene is TRBV7-2, the J gene TRBJ2-1, with TRBD2 identical over 11 bases. The receptor comes from a woman younger than 35 in good health. The sequenced material came from blood. The CDR3 DNA reads TGTGCCAGCAGCTTAGTCAGACTAGCGGGACCCTACAATGAGCAGTTCTTC. It codes for CASSLVRLAGPYNEQFF.